Below, one T cell receptor beta chain is given with its context. Looked up from germline, CDR1 is LGHNA and CDR2 is YSLEER. The CDR3 length is 14 residues. Trimming removed 0 bases from V and 13 bases from J; junction bases left unmatched: 8. This entry is derived from a study of blood T cell repertoires in COVID-19. Study at large: PBMCs, B-cell-depleted T cells, or T cells provided the cDNA or gDNA that made up the material.

Original processing methods: Reference gene primers were amplified, and this amplification served to estimate nucleated cell counts. Only in-frame clones appear in the TCRdb table, and some are missing; sequencing was by immunoSEQ multiplex PCR. D and trimming were read from the DNA, whereas the V and J calls and clone size are those reported in that table. The repertoire holds about 84,000 clones, with about 83% as singletons. The TCR comes from a woman over 75 with acute or convalescent COVID-19. Sequencing was performed on peripheral blood. This rearrangement joins TRBV4-3 to TRBJ2-1; 8 bases align to TRBD2. The CDR3 sequence is CASSQDHVAGNQFF. The CDR3 DNA is TGCGCCAGCAGCCAAGATCACGTAGCGGGAAACCAGTTCTTC.